This record looks at one TCR beta chain sequence and its context. Only a few counts were recorded for this clonotype. Its cognate antigen has yet to be identified. No base quality information exists; no much larger clone differs at one position. Ficoll-Paque density gradient centrifugation was the method used to isolate PBMCs. These data are taken from a study of T-cell memory formation after mild COVID-19 (dated by TCRdb to the early 2020s). At the level of the whole study: Most TCR sequence clusters were specific to one of the two donors. In a couple of donors, T-cell clones that expanded and contracted after mild COVID-19 were tracked by sequencing TCRalpha and TCRbeta repertoires over time. Two young, previously healthy adult volunteers made up the cohort, one male and one female.

From a lookup of the germline V gene, CDR1 and CDR2 are SQVTM and ANQGSEA. Reading from cysteine to phenylalanine, the CDR3 counts 15 amino acids. Of all the DNA, just the CDR3 is kept, 45 bases in frame from base 1. The V and J ends are trimmed by 3 bases and 2 bases, leaving 16 bases between them. General conclusions and limits of the study: Some responding clones were detected in pre-infection memory, suggesting pre-existing cross-reactive memory T cells joined the SARS-CoV-2 response. Only a couple of mild cases were covered in the study, and larger cohorts including severe cases with pre-infection samples were considered necessary. Clones that contracted from day 15 to 85 showed balanced CD4/CD8 phenotypes, whereas a second wave of clones that expanded from day 15 to 37 leaned towards CD4+. Contracting CD4+ clones appeared mostly in the CM and EM memory subsets, whereas CD8+ clones were enriched in EMRA. Whether the second-wave clones peaking on day 37 were SARS-CoV-2 specific was not confirmed.

For sequencing, an Illumina NovaSeq 6000 was employed. cDNA libraries for TCRalpha and TCRbeta were prepared by 5'RACE using constant-segment primers, with sample barcodes and unique molecular identifiers added. Trizol reagent was used to extract RNA from every sample. The libraries were amplified in two PCR steps, and the second step added a second sample barcode and Illumina TruSeq adapters. Sequencing of the libraries was done on an Illumina NovaSeq, producing 2 x 150 bp paired-end reads. The original methods were these. The reads were demultiplexed and collapsed into UMI-guided consensus sequences using migec v1.2.7. Using mixcr v2.1.11, UMI consensuses were aligned to TRA and TRB V and J templates and then assembled into clonotypes. A clonotype was counted as expanded or contracted only if both edgeR and NoisET called the change significant, with noise models trained on biological replicates. For edgeR calls, the thresholds were a false discovery rate-adjusted p below 0.01 and a log2 fold-change of 1. As an exploratory analysis of dynamics, max-normalized trajectories of the 1000 most abundant clonotypes were examined with PCA combined with hierarchical clustering. Separately sequenced CD4+ and CD8+ repertoires were used to assign the CD4 or CD8 phenotype of responding clones. TCRdb's own reprocessing of the public reads used fastp at Q25 and MiXCR and kept productive beta chains. Identical CDR3 proteins give one entry, which carries the most common genes and DNA. The V and J calls were determined by TCRdb, not by the authors. This sample lists about 340,000 distinct CDR3 sequences; 10% to 15% were detected once. The ten largest clones represent about 22% of the sample.

The TCR was taken from a man between 18 and 29 years old who had mild COVID-19 (a few samples of this study predate the infection). The sample titles of this study are shuffled in the database, so cell type and time point are left out; the donor was told from shared clones. The chain employs TRBV29-1 and TRBJ2-5; the D segment cannot be called with confidence. Sequenced: PBMCs or a T cell subset sorted from them (not recorded which). This receptor has the CDR3 CSVDVPSGRQETQYF. The bases are TGCAGCGTTGACGTACCATCTGGGCGGCAAGAGACCCAGTACTTC. Reference TRBV29-1 and TRBJ2-5 proteins supply the regions before and after the CDR3; the full variable domain is: SAVISQKPSRDICQRGTSLTIQCQVDSQVTMMFWYRQQPGQSLTLIATANQGSEATYESGFVIDKFPISRPNLTFSTLTVSNMSPEDSSIYLCSVDVPSGRQETQYFGPGTRLLVL.